A selection of T cell receptor beta chains follows, all from one sample in a study of T cells in localized non-small cell lung cancer. Some clones are missing from TCRdb's copy, which holds only in-frame ones; the method was immunoSEQ multiplex PCR. The table has 30,000 to 45,000 clones, 65% to 90% seen once. The material was peripheral blood mononuclear cells, obtained before any cancer treatment. These receptors originate from a male donor older than 55 with stage II lung adenocarcinoma. Both conserved end residues are part of each CDR3. D genes are given only for firm matches. Expanded clones are given a class, and other clones once, few, many or no size at all.

J gene: TRBJ2-1; V gene: TRBV7-2; clone size: NA; D gene: NA; CDR3 DNA: TGTGCCAGCAAATTAGGAGCCAGGGCGAATGAGCAGTTCTTC; CDR3 protein: CASKLGARANEQFF
J gene: TRBJ1-1; V gene: TRBV10-3; clone size: NA; D gene: NA; CDR3 DNA: TGTGCCATGAATTCGCCGGGACAGAACACTGAAGCTTTCTTT; CDR3 protein: CAMNSPGQNTEAFF
J gene: TRBJ2-7; V gene: TRBV13; clone size: NA; D gene: NA; CDR3 DNA: TGTGCCAGCAGCTCGAGCGGTTCCTCCTACGAGCAGTACTTC; CDR3 protein: CASSSSGSSYEQYF
J gene: TRBJ1-1; V gene: TRBV5-4; clone size: NA; D gene: NA; CDR3 DNA: TGTGCCAGCAGCCGGGCGGGGCGACGGGGGGAAGCTTTCTTT; CDR3 protein: CASSRAGRRGEAFF
J gene: TRBJ2-3; V gene: TRBV4-3; clone size: NA; D gene: TRBD2; CDR3 DNA: TGCGCCAGCAGCCAAGGAGCGGCTAGCGGAGATACGCAGTATTTT; CDR3 protein: CASSQGAASGDTQYF
J gene: TRBJ2-1; V gene: TRBV7-2; clone size: once; D gene: NA; CDR3 DNA: TGTGCCAGCAGCTTAGGCGGAGTGTACAATGAGCAGTTCTTC; CDR3 protein: CASSLGGVYNEQFF
J gene: TRBJ2-7; V gene: TRBV7-2; clone size: few; D gene: NA; CDR3 DNA: TGTGCCAGCGGGGTCAGGGAAGTGGGGCAGTACTTC; CDR3 protein: CASGVREVGQYF
J gene: TRBJ1-5; V gene: TRBV11-2; clone size: NA; D gene: TRBD1; CDR3 DNA: TGTGCCAGCAGCTCACAGGGGAATCAGCCCCAGCATTTT; CDR3 protein: CASSSQGNQPQHF
J gene: TRBJ1-3; V gene: TRBV19; clone size: NA; D gene: NA; CDR3 DNA: TGTGCCAGCTCGGGCTTCTCTGGAAACACCATATATTTT; CDR3 protein: CASSGFSGNTIYF
J gene: TRBJ2-7; V gene: TRBV7-8; clone size: NA; D gene: NA; CDR3 DNA: TGTGCCAGCAGCCTCCGACAAACCCCCTACGAGCAGTACTTC; CDR3 protein: CASSLRQTPYEQYF
J gene: TRBJ1-4; V gene: TRBV9; clone size: NA; D gene: NA; CDR3 DNA: TGTGCCAGCAGCGCGTCAGGGGTTTCAAAACTGTTTTTT; CDR3 protein: CASSASGVSKLFF
J gene: TRBJ2-7; V gene: TRBV28; clone size: NA; D gene: NA; CDR3 DNA: TGTGCCAGCAGAGACCCGGGGGAGCAGTACTTC; CDR3 protein: CASRDPGEQYF